The 32 T cell receptor beta chains in this list originate from one sample, sequenced in a study of T cell responses to AZD1222 COVID-19 vaccine. Generated by immunoSEQ multiplex PCR, the TCRdb table keeps only in-frame clones and is missing some. Here the sample spans 50,000 to 65,000 clones, more than 70% being singletons. The specimen comprised peripheral blood, sampled 28 days after the second AZD1222 dose. The receptors stem from an adult who received the AZD1222 COVID-19 vaccine.

The chain links TRBV30 to TRBJ1-5, with TRBD1 matching 7 bases. The length of the CDR3 is 13 residues. CDR1 GTSNPN and CDR2 SVGIG come from the germline V gene (reference sequence). V lost 0 bases, J lost 6 bases, and 2 bases stayed unmatched. The CDR3 loop reads CAWSVRQGQPQHF. The CDR3 DNA is TGTGCCTGGAGTGTACGACAGGGTCAGCCCCAGCATTTT.

The V call is TRBV7-9, the J call TRBJ2-3; 9 bases are shared with TRBD2. V lost 0 bases and J lost 4; bases outside the gene matches: 2. The germline V gene has CDR1 SEHNR and CDR2 FQNEAQ (reference sequence). The CDR3 consists of 15 residues. Here the CDR3 reads CASSLAAGGADTQYF. The CDR3 DNA is TGTGCCAGCAGCTTAGCAGCGGGAGGTGCAGATACGCAGTATTTT. Using reference TRBV7-9 and TRBJ2-3 for the parts outside the CDR3, the full variable domain is DTGVSQNPRHKITKRGQNVTFRCDPISEHNRLYWYRQTLGQGPEFLTYFQNEAQLEKSRLLSDRFSAERPKGSFSTLEIQRTEQGDSAMYLCASSLAAGGADTQYFGPGTRLTVL.

J is TRBJ2-1 and V is TRBV2, with 7 bases fitting TRBD2. After removal of 3 bases from V and 6 bases from J, the junction contained 5 bases not matched to a gene. Germline values: CDR1 SNHLY, CDR2 FYNNEI. CDR3 length: 14 residues. CDR3 nucleotide sequence: TGTGCCAGCAGTGAGGATTTAGCGGGCAATGAGCAGTTCTTC. Its translation is CASSEDLAGNEQFF. Looking up the rest from reference TRBV2 and TRBJ2-1 gives the full variable domain: EPEVTQTPSHQVTQMGQEVILRCVPISNHLYFYWYRQILGQKVEFLVSFYNNEISEKSEIFDDQFSVERPDGSNFTLKIRSTKLEDSAMYFCASSEDLAGNEQFFGPGTRLTVL.

The chain combines TRBV2 with TRBJ2-7; 9 bases are a match to TRBD2. V shed 5 bases and J 5 bases; nucleotides not matched to a gene: 7. The CDR3 is 14 amino acids. Germline-derived CDR1 and CDR2 are SNHLY and FYNNEI. The CDR3 sequence: CASSRSGRTDEQYF. In DNA form, the CDR3 reads TGTGCCAGCAGTCGAAGCGGGAGGACCGACGAGCAGTACTTC.

This clone occurred once. The rearrangement joins TRBV11-2 to TRBJ2-7; D is unresolved. The V and J ends lost 3 bases and 6 bases respectively, with 15 bases between them. Germline V gene sequence: CDR1 SGHAT, CDR2 FQNNGV. This CDR3 comprises 14 residues. In nucleotides, the CDR3 is TGTGCCAGCAGCTTCGGTCCTTATTCGTCCGAGCAGTACTTC. Its translation: CASSFGPYSSEQYF.

On this clone itself: One end of the junction fails to match germline, which may point to a read error. The CDR3 loop reads CASSPARNTGELFF. The CDR3 DNA follows: TGTGCTAGCAGCCCTGCTAGGAACACCGGGGAGCTGTTTTTT. This chain uses TRBV7-7 with TRBJ2-2; D not resolved. Germline assignment: CDR1 SSHAT and CDR2 FNYEAQ (reference sequence). The CDR3 is made up of 14 amino acids.

This clone has just a few counts. Here the CDR3 DNA reads TGTGCCAGCAGCGCCGCGGGGGACAGGGGGGACTCACCCCTCCACTTT. This translates into CASSAAGDRGDSPLHF. The V gene is TRBV9, the J gene TRBJ1-6, with TRBD1 matching over 11 bases. Germline trimming cut 3 bases from V and 10 bases from J; bases unmatched to any gene: 9. The germline CDR1 and CDR2 sequences are SGDLS and YYNGEE. This CDR3 has 16 residues.

The genes are TRBV4-1 and TRBJ1-6; D possibly corresponds to TRBD1 (6 bases). Per germline, CDR1 MGHRA and CDR2 YSYEKL. The CDR3 spans 15 residues. Trimming shortened V by 0 bases and J by 7 bases, and 10 bases separated the two germline ends. Written as DNA, the CDR3 is TGCGCCAGCAGCCAAGATGGGAGGGGGAATTCACCCCTCCACTTT. The encoded protein is CASSQDGRGNSPLHF.

This clone was recorded a few times. This chain uses TRBV7-2 with TRBJ2-1, with 7 nucleotides matching TRBD2. This CDR3 has 15 residues. V lost 5 bases and J lost 7; bases outside the gene matches: 11. Germline lookup yields CDR1 SGHTA and CDR2 FQGNSA. In DNA, the CDR3 is TGTGCCAGCAGCCTACTAGCGCCACCGGGAAATGAGCAGTTCTTC. Translated: CASSLLAPPGNEQFF.

This clone was observed once. V and J are TRBV29-1 and TRBJ2-1; 8 nucleotides match TRBD2. The CDR3 is 14 residues long. V gave up 1 base and J gave up 7 bases; unmatched junction bases: 6. CDR1 is SQVTM, CDR2 ANQGSEA, per germline. CDR3 DNA sequence: TGCAGCGTTGAAGGGAGGACTAGCATGAATGAGCAGTTCTTC. Translating gives CSVEGRTSMNEQFF.

This chain uses TRBV6-2 or TRBV6-3 with TRBJ1-1; D remains ambiguous. The CDR3 covers 13 residues. CDR1 and CDR2 from the germline V gene are MNHEY and SVGEGT. V was pared by 6 bases and J by 5 bases, with 13 bases between. The CDR3 spells CASSVAASTEAFF. The CDR3 DNA reads as TGTGCCAGCAGCGTCGCGGCGAGTACTGAAGCTTTCTTT.

This rearrangement joins TRBV12-3 or TRBV12-4 to TRBJ2-7; no clear D gene. This CDR3 has 13 amino acids. V was cut by 3 bases and J by 0 bases, with 6 bases left in between. CDR3: CASSLASSYEQYF. In nucleotides, the CDR3 is TGTGCCAGCAGTTTGGCCAGCTCCTACGAGCAGTACTTC.

The rearrangement joins TRBV7-2 to TRBJ1-1; the D gene is possibly TRBD1 (5 bases). The CDR3 loop spans 16 amino acids. Trimming removed 0 bases at V and 6 bases at J, with 17 bases between. CDR1 is SGHTA, CDR2 FQGNSA, per germline. The CDR3 spells CASSLAHSAGTPEAFF. In nucleotides, the CDR3 is TGTGCCAGCAGCTTAGCTCACTCGGCTGGGACCCCTGAAGCTTTCTTT.

The chain is built from TRBV30 and TRBJ1-3, with a possible D match to TRBD1 (6 bases). Trimming removed 3 bases from V and 0 bases from J, with 9 bases in between. Germline CDR1 GTSNPN, CDR2 SVGIG (reference sequence). The CDR3 runs to 14 residues. The CDR3 region has the DNA TGTGCCTGGAGGAAACAGGGCTCTGGAAACACCATATATTTT. This translates into CAWRKQGSGNTIYF.

V gene TRBV4-2 combines with J gene TRBJ2-7; D not certain. Germline CDR1 LGHNA, CDR2 YNFKEQ. The V end lost 1 base, the J end lost 2 bases, and 12 bases lay between the germline ends. The CDR3 is 15 residues long. CDR3 amino acids: CASSQAMDGPYEQYF. The CDR3 DNA sequence: TGTGCCAGCAGCCAAGCCATGGACGGCCCCTACGAGCAGTACTTC.

V is TRBV5-1 and J is TRBJ2-5; D assignment may be TRBD1 or TRBD2 (5 bases each). The CDR3 has 15 residues. V was shortened by 2 bases and J by 5 bases, with 16 bases between the two germline ends. The germline gives CDR1 SGHRS, CDR2 YFSETQ. The CDR3 is CASSLIQGPMETQYF. CDR3 nucleotide sequence: TGCGCCAGCAGCTTAATCCAGGGACCAATGGAGACCCAGTACTTC.

The chain has TRBV7-8 and TRBJ2-1; D not certain. Germline-derived CDR1 and CDR2 are SGHVS and FQNEAQ. The V gene lost 3 bases and the J gene lost 2 bases, with 11 bases spanning the gap. This CDR3 has 15 residues. The CDR3 sequence is CASSFAASTYNEQFF. The DNA of the CDR3 is TGTGCCAGCAGCTTCGCAGCTAGTACCTACAATGAGCAGTTCTTC.

The genes are TRBV24-1 and TRBJ2-3; D perhaps matches TRBD2 (5 bases). The V and J ends lost 4 bases and 4 bases respectively, with 14 bases between them. CDR3 length equals 15 residues. CDR1 and CDR2 (germline): KGHDR, SFDVKD. The CDR3 region is CATSDMTGKADTQYF. DNA for the CDR3: TGTGCCACCAGTGACATGACGGGGAAGGCAGATACGCAGTATTTT.

The rearrangement uses TRBV4-1 and TRBJ1-1, with no clear D. The length of the CDR3 is 14 residues. V was pared by 3 bases and J by 0 bases, with 8 bases between. Germline V lookup: CDR1 MGHRA, CDR2 YSYEKL. For the CDR3, the DNA is TGCGCCAGCAGCCAGGAGAGGCTGAACACTGAAGCTTTCTTT. The encoded protein is CASSQERLNTEAFF.

The rearrangement uses TRBV4-3 and TRBJ1-1, with a weak D call TRBD1 (6 bases). The CDR3 totals 15 residues. The germline gives CDR1 LGHNA, CDR2 YSLEER. V dropped 0 bases and J dropped 2 bases, with 10 bases sitting between them. CDR3 sequence (DNA): TGCGCCAGCAGCCAAGATGGGGACATCAACACTGAAGCTTTCTTT. Encoded protein: CASSQDGDINTEAFF.

The chain links TRBV5-1 to TRBJ1-2; 10 positions agree with TRBD1. The CDR3 has 14 residues. From germline, CDR1 is SGHRS and CDR2 YFSETQ. V dropped 5 bases and J dropped 4; count of bases not matched to a gene: 5. CDR3: CASRGQGTTYGYTF. CDR3 DNA sequence: TGCGCCAGCAGGGGACAGGGGACGACCTATGGCTACACCTTC.

This chain uses TRBV5-1 with TRBJ2-3; D might be TRBD1 (6 bases). CDR1 SGHRS and CDR2 YFSETQ come from the germline V gene. Trimming removed 0 bases at V and 0 bases at J, with 11 bases between. The CDR3 consists of 16 residues. This chain's CDR3 is CASSLDGQTSTDTQYF. The DNA of the CDR3 is TGCGCCAGCAGCTTGGATGGACAGACTAGCACAGATACGCAGTATTTT. Looking up the rest from reference TRBV5-1 and TRBJ2-3 gives the full variable domain: KAGVTQTPRYLIKTRGQQVTLSCSPISGHRSVSWYQQTPGQGLQFLFEYFSETQRNKGNFPGRFSGRQFSNSRSEMNVSTLELGDSALYLCASSLDGQTSTDTQYFGPGTRLTVL.

This clone was counted a single time. As DNA, the CDR3 is TGCGCCAGCAGCTTGCTAGCGGATAGCACAGATACGCAGTATTTT. This translates into CASSLLADSTDTQYF. V gene TRBV5-1 combines with J gene TRBJ2-3; 7 bases align to TRBD2. J lost 0 bases, V lost 1 base, and 2 bases had no gene match. The CDR3 is 15 residues long. Germline CDR1 reads SGHRS; CDR2 reads YFSETQ.

This chain links TRBV3-1 (or the pseudogene TRBV3-2) with TRBJ2-3; 12 bases fit TRBD2. CDR3 length equals 19 residues. Germline CDR1 and CDR2: LGHDT and YNNKEL (reference sequence). The ends lost 4 bases at V and 2 bases at J; junction bases unmatched: 13. In DNA, the CDR3 is TGTGCCAGCAGCCCAAGTTGGCTAGCGGGAGGGGGGGCCACAGATACGCAGTATTTT. Translated, it gives CASSPSWLAGGGATDTQYF.

J is TRBJ2-3 and V is TRBV5-4; 10 nucleotides match TRBD2. V was clipped by 9 bases and J by 1 base; unmatched bases: 8. Germline values: CDR1 SGHNT, CDR2 YYREEE (reference sequence). This CDR3 contains 15 residues. CDR3: CATKAGGGGTDTQYF. CDR3 DNA sequence: TGTGCCACTAAAGCGGGAGGGGGAGGCACAGATACGCAGTATTTT.

The chain recombines TRBV11-2 with TRBJ2-1; TRBD2 matches at 9 bases. CDR1 and CDR2 (germline): SGHAT, FQNNGV. This CDR3 is 17 amino acids long. V gave up 5 bases and J gave up 1 base; unmatched junction bases: 9. The chain's CDR3 is CASSTTGTSRSYNEQFF. CDR3 sequence (DNA): TGTGCCAGCAGCACGACCGGGACTAGCAGATCCTACAATGAGCAGTTCTTC.

V gene TRBV3-1 (or the pseudogene TRBV3-2) combines with J gene TRBJ1-2, with TRBD1 as a possible D gene (5 bases). The CDR3 loop spans 13 amino acids. The germline V and J ends were trimmed by 3 bases and 4 bases, with 9 bases remaining between them. CDR1 is LGHDT and CDR2 is YNNKEL in the germline V gene (reference sequence). The chain's CDR3 is CASSQGVAYGYTF. DNA of the CDR3: TGTGCCAGCAGCCAGGGGGTGGCCTATGGCTACACCTTC.

In its sample, this clone was seen a few times. This sequence joins TRBV3-1 (or the pseudogene TRBV3-2) and TRBJ1-5, with D possibly TRBD1 on 6 matching bases. Germline lookup yields CDR1 LGHDT and CDR2 YNNKEL (reference sequence). The germline V and J ends were trimmed by 1 base and 6 bases, with 7 bases remaining between them. This CDR3 is 13 amino acids long. The CDR3 coding sequence is TGTGCCAGCAGCCAAGGGACAGTTCAGCCCCAGCATTTT. Amino acid sequence: CASSQGTVQPQHF.

This clone has just one count. J is TRBJ2-1 and V is TRBV5-1, with 7 bases fitting TRBD2. J was trimmed by 5 bases and V by 2 bases; bases with no gene match: 4. The CDR3 spans 14 residues. Germline V gives CDR1 SGHRS, CDR2 YFSETQ. The CDR3 is CASSLPGGHNEQFF. DNA of the CDR3: TGCGCCAGCAGCTTACCGGGAGGTCACAATGAGCAGTTCTTC.

The chain uses TRBV7-2 and TRBJ1-2, with TRBD1 matching 7 bases. CDR1 and CDR2 (germline): SGHTA, FQGNSA. J lost 3 bases, V lost 5 bases, and 3 bases had no gene match. CDR3 size: 13 residues. The CDR3 sequence: CASSVDRDYGYTF. The DNA for the CDR3 is TGTGCCAGCAGCGTCGACAGGGACTATGGCTACACCTTC. Together with reference TRBV7-2 and TRBJ1-2, the CDR3 gives the full variable domain: GAGVSQSPSNKVTEKGKDVELRCDPISGHTALYWYRQSLGQGLEFLIYFQGNSAPDKSGLPSDRFSAERTGGSVSTLTIQRTQQEDSAVYLCASSVDRDYGYTFGSGTRLTVV.

The gene calls are TRBV6-1 and TRBJ1-5; no reliable D call. The V and J ends lost 2 bases and 6 bases respectively, with 8 bases between them. This CDR3 spans 13 amino acids. CDR1 and CDR2 (germline): MNHNS, SASEGT. The CDR3, as DNA: TGTGCCAGCAGTGAAAGGGAGGGTCAGCCCCAGCATTTT. Amino acids: CASSEREGQPQHF.

Only a few counts were recorded for this clone. The J gene is TRBJ1-5, the V gene TRBV6-5, with D possibly matching TRBD1 (5 bases). The CDR3 runs to 15 residues. V gave up 5 bases and J gave up 3 bases, with 14 bases separating them. The V gene's germline CDR1 is MNHEY and CDR2 SVGAGI. DNA for the CDR3: TGTGCCAGCAGTATCTCCAGGGCCCTCAATCAGCCCCAGCATTTT. It yields the protein CASSISRALNQPQHF.